The clone carrying this T cell receptor (beta chain) occurred a few times. Its target is unknown. These data belong to a study of T cells in Graves' hyperthyroidism and ophthalmopathy. Germline V CDR1 and CDR2: SQVTM, ANQGSEA. V dropped 0 bases and J dropped 3 bases, with 9 bases sitting between them. This CDR3 has 14 residues. Study conclusions and caveats: Blood also held most thyroid clonotypes expanded beyond 0.001.

It was RNA transcripts that yielded the amplified TCR beta CDR3 regions. HTBI primers were the set used in a first-round RT-PCR of the TCR CDR3. TCRdb re-analysed the multiplex PCR reads in MiXCR, keeping a single row per CDR3 protein. Altogether about 590,000 distinct CDR3 sequences are present, about a sixth being singletons, with the ten largest covering around 7.8%. Newly diagnosed hyperthyroidism patients aged 18 to 65 years had disease lasting under 2 months. The study excluded patients with uncontrolled infection, other autoimmune disease, pregnancy or lactation. The chain employs TRBV29-1 and TRBJ1-3; no firm D call. The clonotype was recovered from a woman aged 25 to 39 with Graves' hyperthyroidism. The material sequenced was blood. For the CDR3, the DNA is TGCAGCGTTGAAGATCCGCAGATTGGAAACACCATATATTTT. Translation gives CSVEDPQIGNTIYF.